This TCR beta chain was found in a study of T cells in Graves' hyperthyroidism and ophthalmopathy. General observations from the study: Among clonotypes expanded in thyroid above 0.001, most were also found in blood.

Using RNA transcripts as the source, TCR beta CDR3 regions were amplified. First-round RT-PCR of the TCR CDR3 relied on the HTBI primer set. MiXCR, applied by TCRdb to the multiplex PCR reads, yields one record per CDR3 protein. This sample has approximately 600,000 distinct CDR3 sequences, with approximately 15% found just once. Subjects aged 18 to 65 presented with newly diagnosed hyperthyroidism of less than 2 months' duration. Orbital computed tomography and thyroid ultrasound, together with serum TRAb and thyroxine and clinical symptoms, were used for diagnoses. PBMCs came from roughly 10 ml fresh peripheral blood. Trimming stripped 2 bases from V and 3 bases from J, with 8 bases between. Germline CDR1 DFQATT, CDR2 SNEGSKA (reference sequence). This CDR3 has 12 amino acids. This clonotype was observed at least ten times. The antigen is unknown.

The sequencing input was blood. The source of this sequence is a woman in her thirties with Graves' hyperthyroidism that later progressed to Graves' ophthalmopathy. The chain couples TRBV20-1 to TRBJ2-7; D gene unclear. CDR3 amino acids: CSARLEGYEQYF. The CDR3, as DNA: TGCAGTGCTAGACTGGAAGGCTACGAGCAGTACTTC.